The TCR beta chain described here comes from a study of human T cells and chemical hapten exposure (dated by TCRdb to 2020 to 2022). Study-level background: For sensitization, 2% DPC in acetone was applied to an approximately 2 cm by approximately 2 cm area of upper inner arm skin. Throughout the study period of about 22 weeks, patients also received therapeutic DPC doses to the scalp every week. Patch testing was done on the upper back using Finn chambers containing 0.01% DPC, and results were scored after 6 days according to International Contact Dermatitis Research Group standards. The patient cohort, mostly female, included alopecia areata with under or over 50% scalp involvement, alopecia totalis and alopecia universalis. Libraries were pooled for sequencing, and variation in per-sample TCR yields was attributed mainly to small differences in library volumes within the pool. This study followed changes in the peripheral blood TCR repertoire in vivo during primary and secondary sensitization of alopecia patients to the hapten diphenylcyclopropenone (DPC). Patient blood was sampled pre-sensitization (week 0) and at 2, 6 and about 24 weeks after DPC sensitization. Approximately 28 alopecia patients provided blood for TCR sequencing at one to four time points (pre-sensitization, 2, 6 and 24 weeks).

This clonotype has at least ten counts. Its cognate antigen has yet to be identified. No per-base quality is available; no much larger clone lies one base away. The junction carries 11 bases between V and J, which are trimmed by 5 bases and 1 base respectively. From its cysteine to its phenylalanine, the CDR3 spans 14 amino acids. The only DNA kept is the CDR3, 42 bases in frame from the first base. Reading the germline V gene gives CDR1 KGHSH and CDR2 LQKENI. Broader findings and caveats from the paper: All patients had alopecia, a presumed autoimmune disease, so their immune response might differ from that of healthy individuals. DPC sensitization did not change the number of TCRs with a frequency above 1 in 1000, and there was no evidence of changes in global repertoire structure. Patch test score was positively correlated with the number of PT1 expanded TCRs, with significance at thresholds 8, 16 and 32 but not at 4. Repeated subsampling changed both the strength of the expansion versus patch-test correlation and the threshold at which that correlation became significant. Expanded TCRs formed significantly more large CDR3 similarity clusters than pre-sensitization or healthy control sets, consistent with antigen-driven responses.

What the time point label conveys for this sample: patch test 1, 2 weeks after DPC sensitization. Per the publication, the treatment or condition label means: therapeutic diphenylcyclopropenone sensitization with weekly scalp DPC. Blood at each patch-test visit was drawn before the patch test was applied. To be eligible, patients had to be aged 18 to 70, diagnosed with alopecia and judged suitable for DPC therapy, while pregnant patients were excluded. Total RNA was extracted from unfractionated whole blood collected in Tempus Blood RNA tubes. Library preparation employed RACE. The instrument given in TCRdb is NextSeq 500. Library preparation attached unique molecular identifiers to individual cDNA molecules for quantitative, reproducible TCR counting. Each blood RNA sample was used to sequence both TCR alpha and TCR beta chains. Concerning the study's data processing: The median number of TCRs per sample was over 85,000, ranging from roughly 23,224 to 700,000. The Decombinator software suite was used to annotate V, J and CDR3 in the TCR reads. To make PS versus PT1 abundance plots, every sample was subsampled to the same number of TCRs (28,000). TCRs were defined as expanded if absent before sensitization and observed at least eight times at the 2-week time point. The public reads were reanalyzed by TCRdb: fastp trimming at Q25, MiXCR alignment, in-frame beta chains only. Each entry is one CDR3 protein sequence, shown with its most common DNA and genes. The V and J calls come from TCRdb's annotation, not from the publication. This sample holds about 49,000 distinct CDR3 sequences; around 9% were observed only once. The ten biggest clones cover around 4.5% of the sample.

Recombination linked TRBV18 to TRBJ2-5; a weak D assignment points to TRBD1 (5 bases agree). The TCR was taken from a woman between 45 and 60 years old with alopecia areata. Some clones in this sample may be carry-over from other donors' samples. The specimen was whole blood, collected in connection with sensitization to the hapten diphenylcyclopropenone (DPC). The sequenced DNA: TGTGCCAGCTCAATGAAGACAGTCCAAGAGACCCAGTACTTC. This encodes CASSMKTVQETQYF.